This T cell receptor beta chain was identified during a study of post-analysis software for immune sequencing data. Study as a whole: Disease trajectories encompassed relapsing-remitting, secondary progressive and progressive-relapsing multiple sclerosis.

Study-wide points: Under the F measure, samples that were prepared in one batch clustered strongly together. Diversity measured as normalized Chao1 was significantly lower in multiple sclerosis patients than in controls. Controls showed lower frequencies than patients for five or six TRBV segments, and TRBV5-6, TRBV5-1 and TRBV20-1 were among these.

Tagging with unique molecular identifiers was a feature of the TCR beta cDNA libraries. Some 500,000 cDNA molecules came from around 1 to 9.1 million T cells. Each CDR3 protein gets one entry after TCRdb re-called the PCR reads with MiXCR. Here the sample spans approximately 630,000 distinct CDR3 sequences, 59% being singletons. Germline V lookup: CDR1 MGHRA, CDR2 YSYEKL. CDR3 size: 15 residues. After removal of 4 bases from V and 0 bases from J, the junction contained 4 bases not matched to a gene. As to this clonotype: The antigen remains unidentified.

V usage is TRBV4-1 and J usage is TRBJ2-3, with TRBD1 matching over 7 bases. The sample comprised blood. This receptor was identified in a girl aged 2 to 10 with multiple sclerosis. The CDR3 DNA reads as TGCGCCAGCAGCCCGGACAGGTTCAGCACAGATACGCAGTATTTT. Its translation: CASSPDRFSTDTQYF.